This TCR beta chain was sequenced during a study of shared clonotypes between healthy human individuals. Whole-study context: Each donor had three CD4 naive, three CD4 memory, two CD8 naive and one CD8 memory plate.

Naivety among CD8 cells was defined by CD45RO negativity and positive CCR7 selection, thereby excluding terminally differentiated effector memory CD45RA+ cells. The table came from immunoSEQ multiplex PCR; TCRdb's copy has only in-frame clones and leaves some out. Of hundreds of thousands of clones in the sample, almost 95% were seen once. About this clone: Its specificity is not known.

The CDR3 is 15 amino acids. V lost 2 bases, J lost 1 base, and 15 bases lay in between. The germline V gene encodes CDR1 SQVTM and CDR2 ANQGSEA. Study outcomes and limitations: Lower generation probabilities were found for non-shared clonotypes than for those shared by all four donors.

This chain connects TRBV29-1 to TRBJ2-7; weak D call: TRBD1 (6 bases). The sequencing sample was made of naive CD8+ T cells sorted from blood. The receptor was isolated from a man aged 25-45 years in good health. The CDR3 loop is CSVELYDRSSYEQYF. CDR3 DNA: TGCAGCGTTGAATTGTATGACAGGAGTTCCTACGAGCAGTACTTC.